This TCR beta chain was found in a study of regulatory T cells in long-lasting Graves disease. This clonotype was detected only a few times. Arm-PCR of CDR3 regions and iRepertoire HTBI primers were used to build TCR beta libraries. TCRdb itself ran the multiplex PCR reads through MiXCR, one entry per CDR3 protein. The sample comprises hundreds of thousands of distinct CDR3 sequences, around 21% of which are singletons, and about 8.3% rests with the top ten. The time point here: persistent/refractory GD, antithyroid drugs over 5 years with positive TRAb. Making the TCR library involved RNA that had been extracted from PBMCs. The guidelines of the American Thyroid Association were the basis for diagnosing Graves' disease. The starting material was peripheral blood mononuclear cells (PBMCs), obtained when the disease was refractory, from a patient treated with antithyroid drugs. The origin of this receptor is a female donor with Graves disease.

The CDR3 nucleotides read TGTGCCAGCAGCCCAATAGCGGGGCCCACCTACGAGCAGTACTTC. Translated: CASSPIAGPTYEQYF. The chain links TRBV7-9 to TRBJ2-7, with 8 bases identical to TRBD2. The CDR3 has 15 residues. The V and J ends lost 5 bases and 2 bases, in that order; junction bases with no gene match: 8. Germline CDR1 reads SEHNR; CDR2 reads FQNEAQ (reference sequence).